The 32 T cell receptor beta chains in this list originate from one sample, sequenced in a study of early stage breast cancer tumors. Assay: immunoSEQ multiplex PCR; the TCRdb copy retains only in-frame clones and omits some. The sample has under 20,000 clones; around four fifths are singletons. Sequenced material: blood. Source of these receptors: a person between 65 and 79 years old with breast cancer.

This chain joins TRBV6-6 and TRBJ2-5; 7 bases line up with TRBD2. The J call may be mistaken, given a closer DNA end match to TRBJ2-7. CDR3 length equals 14 residues. Germline-derived CDR1 and CDR2 are MNHNY and SVGAGI (reference sequence). The CDR3 nucleotides are TGTGCCAGCAGTCCAGCGGGGACTCCCTACGAGCAGTACTTC. This gives the protein CASSPAGTPYEQYF.

The V and J genes are TRBV28 and TRBJ1-5; TRBD1 aligns across 11 bases. Unmatched junction bases numbered 10, after V lost 6 bases and J lost 6 bases. The CDR3 covers 16 residues. Germline V CDR1 and CDR2: MDHEN, SYDVKM. CDR3 residues: CASRPTGQGVGQPQHF. As DNA, the CDR3 is TGTGCCAGCAGGCCGACGGGACAGGGGGTAGGTCAGCCCCAGCATTTT. Together with reference TRBV28 and TRBJ1-5, the CDR3 gives the full variable domain: DVKVTQSSRYLVKRTGEKVFLECVQDMDHENMFWYRQDPGLGLRLIYFSYDVKMKEKGDIPEGYSVSREKKERFSLILESASTNQTSMYLCASRPTGQGVGQPQHFGDGTRLSIL.

Concerning this clone itself: Other DNA sequences in the sample encode the same CDR3. The genes are TRBV2 and TRBJ1-2; 7 nucleotides agree with TRBD1. The CDR3 extends over 12 amino acids. The V gene end was trimmed by 4 bases and the J gene end by 5 bases; junction bases not matched to a gene: 1. Per germline, CDR1 SNHLY and CDR2 FYNNEI. The CDR3 protein is CASSVTGYGYTF. DNA of the CDR3: TGTGCCAGCAGTGTGACAGGGTATGGCTACACCTTC. The variable domain in full, with the rest retrieved from reference TRBV2 and TRBJ1-2, is EPEVTQTPSHQVTQMGQEVILRCVPISNHLYFYWYRQILGQKVEFLVSFYNNEISEKSEIFDDQFSVERPDGSNFTLKIRSTKLEDSAMYFCASSVTGYGYTFGSGTRLTVV.

The rearrangement links TRBV12-5 to TRBJ1-3; D remains ambiguous. Germline values: CDR1 LGHNT, CDR2 FRNRAP. The CDR3 contains 14 residues. Between the trimmed V and J ends, which lost 7 bases and 4 bases, there was a span of 14 bases. CDR3 coding DNA: TGTGCTAGTGCCCCGGGAGACTCCGGAAACACCATATATTTT. It translates to CASAPGDSGNTIYF.

There are a few counts of this clone. This chain links TRBV6-5 with TRBJ1-1, with D perhaps TRBD1 (5 bases). The CDR3 runs 15 residues. Germline CDR1 reads MNHEY; CDR2 reads SVGAGI. The V end lost 7 bases, the J end lost 0 bases, and 15 bases lay between the germline ends. This CDR3 reads CASTRRGPLNTEAFF. CDR3 nucleotide sequence: TGTGCCAGCACGAGAAGGGGCCCATTGAACACTGAAGCTTTCTTT.

This clone was observed once. The chain links TRBV27 to TRBJ1-2; 9 nucleotides line up with TRBD1. V gave up 5 bases and J gave up 3 bases; unmatched junction bases: 4. The CDR3 contains 14 residues. The V gene's germline CDR1 is MNHEY and CDR2 SMNVEV (reference sequence). CDR3 residues: CASSRDRAYYGYTF. The CDR3, as DNA: TGTGCCAGCAGTCGGGACAGGGCTTACTATGGCTACACCTTC.

V usage is TRBV5-1 and J usage is TRBJ2-1, with 9 bases that match TRBD2. V lost 0 bases to trimming and J lost 2 bases; unmatched junction nucleotides: 0. CDR1 is SGHRS and CDR2 is YFSETQ in the germline V gene. This CDR3 contains 15 residues. The CDR3 is CASSLASGAYNEQFF. The CDR3 nucleotides are TGCGCCAGCAGCTTGGCTAGCGGGGCCTACAATGAGCAGTTCTTC.

A word on this clone: A junction end diverges from the germline sequence, so it may reflect a read error. J is TRBJ1-4 and V is TRBV7-6; weak D call: TRBD1 (6 bases). The CDR3 runs 13 residues. Germline values: CDR1 SGHVS, CDR2 FNYEAQ. The CDR3 sequence is CAGSDRAGGKLFF. The CDR3 coding sequence is TGTGCCGGCAGCGACCGGGCGGGGGGCAAACTGTTTTTT.

The gene calls are TRBV6-5 and TRBJ2-3; D might be TRBD2 (6 bases). Germline V gene lookup returns CDR1 MNHEY and CDR2 SVGAGI. This CDR3 has 15 amino acids. Trimming stripped 2 bases from V and 1 base from J, with 10 bases between. The CDR3 is CASSYKASGTDTQYF. The CDR3 DNA sequence: TGTGCCAGCAGTTACAAGGCTAGCGGCACAGATACGCAGTATTTT.

This clone was seen a handful of times. The J gene is TRBJ2-7, the V gene TRBV2, with a weak D call TRBD2 (6 bases). From germline, CDR1 is SNHLY and CDR2 FYNNEI. The CDR3 totals 14 residues. Trimming removed 11 bases at V and 2 bases at J, with 19 bases between. For the CDR3, the DNA is TGTGCCTCTAAGGTGGGGGGACTGACCTACGAGCAGTACTTC. Amino acid sequence: CASKVGGLTYEQYF.

The chain joins TRBV18 to TRBJ2-5; 8 bases align to TRBD1. Judging by the DNA end, TRBJ2-7 fits better; the J call may be wrong. The CDR3 covers 12 residues. Germline CDR1 is KGHSH and CDR2 is LQKENI. In nucleotides, the CDR3 is TGTGCCAGCTCAGTACAGGGGGACGAGCAGTACTTC. Translation: CASSVQGDEQYF.

V and J are TRBV19 and TRBJ1-6; possibly TRBD1 for D (5 bases). The V and J ends lost 7 bases and 10 bases respectively, with 20 bases between them. This CDR3 has 15 amino acids. Germline V gene lookup returns CDR1 LNHDA and CDR2 SQIVND (reference sequence). The CDR3 DNA reads as TGTGCCAGTAATTTTCGCGGGGCCCCGGCGTCACCCCTCCACTTT. This gives the protein CASNFRGAPASPLHF.

The V gene is TRBV7-2, the J gene TRBJ2-1; 10 positions agree with TRBD2. Trimming cost V 3 bases and J 4 bases; bases outside gene matches: 3. The CDR3 has 15 residues. Germline V gene sequence: CDR1 SGHTA, CDR2 FQGNSA. CDR3 sequence reads: CASSFRTSGYNEQFF. CDR3 sequence (DNA): TGTGCCAGCAGCTTCAGGACTAGCGGTTACAATGAGCAGTTCTTC.

The chain combines TRBV5-4 with TRBJ1-1; the match to TRBD1 covers 7 bases. The CDR3 sequence is 16 residues long. V was pared by 4 bases and J by 1 base, with 10 bases of the junction left unmatched. Germline V gene lookup returns CDR1 SGHNT and CDR2 YYREEE (reference sequence). CDR3 DNA sequence: TGTGCCAGCAGCCAAGCCCTCGGACAGGCGAACACTGAAGCTTTCTTT. Its protein is CASSQALGQANTEAFF. Looking up the rest from reference TRBV5-4 and TRBJ1-1 gives the full variable domain: ETGVTQSPTHLIKTRGQQVTLRCSSQSGHNTVSWYQQALGQGPQFIFQYYREEENGRGNFPPRFSGLQFPNYSSELNVNALELDDSALYLCASSQALGQANTEAFFGQGTRLTVV.

The chain is built from TRBV5-4 and TRBJ1-1; D unclear. Trimming cost V 0 bases and J 0 bases, with 9 bases left between them. Germline V lookup: CDR1 SGHNT, CDR2 YYREEE (reference sequence). CDR3 length equals 15 residues. The CDR3 DNA sequence: TGTGCCAGCAGCTTGGGGCAGCGCATGAACACTGAAGCTTTCTTT. It specifies CASSLGQRMNTEAFF.

V is TRBV7-2 and J is TRBJ2-2; possibly TRBD2 for D (6 bases). Germline-derived CDR1 and CDR2 are SGHTA and FQGNSA. Trimming took 5 bases from V and 4 from J, leaving 14 bases between them. This CDR3 is built from 15 residues. The CDR3 DNA reads as TGTGCCAGCAGCCAGGCGGGGCGCAGCACCGGGGAGCTGTTTTTT. This gives the protein CASSQAGRSTGELFF.

The CDR3 loop is CASSPDRGHQNEQFF. The CDR3 bases are TGTGCCAGCAGCCCAGACAGGGGTCATCAAAATGAGCAGTTCTTC. The chain is built from TRBV7-3 and TRBJ2-1; TRBD1 matches 8 bases. This CDR3 is 15 amino acids long. V dropped 5 bases and J dropped 7; count of bases not matched to a gene: 10. Germline V gene lookup returns CDR1 SGHTA and CDR2 FQGTGA.

The chain is built from TRBV7-9 and TRBJ2-2, with 8 nucleotides matching TRBD2. CDR1 SEHNR and CDR2 FQNEAQ come from the germline V gene (reference sequence). With 7 bases clipped from V and 3 bases from J, the junction kept 4 bases outside the gene matches. This CDR3 region has 14 residues. The CDR3 bases are TGTGCCAGCACCCCGGGGGGGGACACCGGGGAGCTGTTTTTT. Translating it yields CASTPGGDTGELFF. Filled out from reference TRBV7-9 and TRBJ2-2, the complete variable domain reads DTGVSQNPRHKITKRGQNVTFRCDPISEHNRLYWYRQTLGQGPEFLTYFQNEAQLEKSRLLSDRFSAERPKGSFSTLEIQRTEQGDSAMYLCASTPGGDTGELFFGEGSRLTVL.

The chain has TRBV30 and TRBJ1-2, with 9 positions matching TRBD1. After removal of 4 bases from V and 4 bases from J, the junction contained 7 bases not matched to a gene. CDR1 and CDR2 from the germline V gene are GTSNPN and SVGIG (reference sequence). This CDR3 is built from 14 residues. As DNA, the CDR3 is TGTGCCTGGACCCACACAGGGGGCGGCTATGGCTACACCTTC. This codes for CAWTHTGGGYGYTF.

The V and J genes are TRBV2 and TRBJ2-7, with 12 bases matching TRBD2. CDR1 and CDR2 (germline): SNHLY, FYNNEI. This CDR3 spans 17 amino acids. V lost 5 bases to trimming and J lost 0 bases; unmatched junction nucleotides: 8. The CDR3 loop is CASSTSGGLANSYEQYF. Written as DNA, the CDR3 is TGTGCCAGCAGTACTAGCGGGGGGCTAGCCAACTCCTACGAGCAGTACTTC.

The chain recombines TRBV5-1 with TRBJ2-1, with a weak D call TRBD2 (7 bases). The V end was cut by 0 bases, the J end by 0 bases, with 10 bases between. The length of the CDR3 is 16 residues. The germline CDR1 and CDR2 sequences are SGHRS and YFSETQ. The DNA for the CDR3 is TGCGCCAGCAGCTTGGGGGGGGGCCTCTCCTACAATGAGCAGTTCTTC. Translated, it gives CASSLGGGLSYNEQFF.

The V and J genes are TRBV6-1 and TRBJ2-1, with 7 bases that match TRBD1. The CDR3 runs 13 residues. The V and J ends lost 3 bases and 7 bases, in that order; junction bases with no gene match: 3. CDR1 is MNHNS, CDR2 SASEGT, per germline. CDR3 in DNA: TGTGCCAGCAGTGAGAGGGGGCAAAATGAGCAGTTCTTC. Its translation is CASSERGQNEQFF.

This clone was observed a single time. The rearrangement joins TRBV5-4 to TRBJ2-2; D might be TRBD2 (6 bases). The germline V gene encodes CDR1 SGHNT and CDR2 YYREEE (reference sequence). This CDR3 region has 15 residues. V was pared by 0 bases and J by 5 bases, with 11 bases between. The CDR3 DNA reads TGTGCCAGCAGCTTGGCCGGGGGAGGAACCGGGGAGCTGTTTTTT. This codes for CASSLAGGGTGELFF.

This clone appeared a few times. This chain joins TRBV2 and TRBJ1-1, with D possibly TRBD1 on 5 matching bases. The V and J ends lost 4 bases and 0 bases respectively, with 9 bases between them. The CDR3 covers 14 residues. Germline V lookup: CDR1 SNHLY, CDR2 FYNNEI. CDR3 nucleotides: TGTGCCAGCAGTGTGACAGAAATGAACACTGAAGCTTTCTTT. This translates into CASSVTEMNTEAFF.

This clone was observed a few times. The rearrangement uses TRBV4-2 and TRBJ2-2, with TRBD2 identical over 14 bases. The V and J ends lost 4 bases and 6 bases, in that order; junction bases with no gene match: 4. The germline V gene encodes CDR1 LGHNA and CDR2 YNFKEQ. The CDR3 loop spans 16 amino acids. The CDR3 loop is CASSRTTSGGAGELFF. The CDR3 nucleotides read TGTGCCAGCAGCCGGACGACTAGCGGGGGGGCCGGGGAGCTGTTTTTT.

The V and J genes are TRBV2 and TRBJ2-3; 11 positions agree with TRBD2. The CDR3 runs to 16 residues. Trimming took 6 bases from V and 4 from J; bases not matched to a gene: 9. The germline CDR1 and CDR2 sequences are SNHLY and FYNNEI. CDR3 loop: CASRPLAGGASDTQYF. CDR3 DNA: TGTGCCAGCAGACCCCTAGCGGGGGGCGCCTCAGATACGCAGTATTTT.

The CDR3 reads CASSLVRGGVGQPQHF. The CDR3 bases are TGTGCCAGCAGCTTAGTGCGGGGGGGAGTGGGTCAGCCCCAGCATTTT. The rearrangement joins TRBV7-9 to TRBJ1-5, with D possibly being TRBD1 (5 bases). Trimming left V 1 base short and J 6 bases short, with 16 bases between. This CDR3 is 16 amino acids long. Germline CDR1 SEHNR, CDR2 FQNEAQ (reference sequence).

The chain links TRBV7-2 to TRBJ1-1; D is unresolved. Germline-derived CDR1 and CDR2 are SGHTA and FQGNSA. The germline V and J ends were trimmed by 8 bases and 1 base, with 11 bases remaining between them. The CDR3 is 13 residues long. CDR3 sequence reads: CASGPWKNTEAFF. CDR3 nucleotides: TGTGCCAGCGGGCCCTGGAAGAACACTGAAGCTTTCTTT.

This clone was picked up one time. The chain recombines TRBV6-6 with TRBJ1-6; weak D call: TRBD1 (5 bases). CDR3 length: 15 amino acids. In germline, CDR1 is MNHNY, CDR2 SVGAGI (reference sequence). Trimming removed 2 bases at V and 3 bases at J, with 8 bases between. The DNA for the CDR3 is TGTGCCAGCAGTTACAAGGGGAACTATAATTCACCCCTCCACTTT. As protein: CASSYKGNYNSPLHF.

J is TRBJ2-1 and V is TRBV29-1; 14 bases are shared with TRBD2. CDR3 length: 13 residues. The V and J ends lost 6 bases and 9 bases, in that order; junction bases with no gene match: 4. Germline V gene sequence: CDR1 SQVTM, CDR2 ANQGSEA. CDR3 sequence: CSVGLAGGAEQFF. CDR3 nucleotides: TGCAGCGTCGGACTAGCGGGGGGTGCTGAGCAGTTCTTC.

The chain carries TRBV6-1 and TRBJ1-2; TRBD1 matches 10 bases. The CDR3 runs to 17 residues. CDR1 is MNHNS, CDR2 SASEGT, per germline. Trimming took 2 bases from V and 5 from J; bases not matched to a gene: 11. The CDR3: CASSEFIWTGGGYGYTF. The CDR3 DNA reads TGTGCCAGCAGTGAATTTATTTGGACAGGGGGAGGGTATGGCTACACCTTC.

The chain employs TRBV5-1 and TRBJ2-2; tentative D call: TRBD2 (6 bases). The V gene's germline CDR1 is SGHRS and CDR2 YFSETQ. The CDR3 consists of 15 residues. V was cut by 4 bases and J by 0 bases, with 10 bases left in between. The CDR3 nucleotides are TGCGCCAGCAGCCTCCGGGACTCGAACACCGGGGAGCTGTTTTTT. Encoded protein: CASSLRDSNTGELFF.